This TCR beta chain is from a study of OX40 agonist ivuxolimab in advanced cancers. Study information: The patients got ivuxolimab, which is an agonistic anti-OX40 (CD134) antibody. Whole-study findings and limits: CD4+ and CD8+ blood T cells expanded clonally by week 6 at 0.1 to 3.0 mg/kg.

Sequenced by immunoSEQ multiplex PCR; TCRdb stores in-frame clones only, minus some. The table has tens of thousands of clones, 80% to 90% seen once. For this clone: Its specificity is unknown.

The germline V gene has CDR1 SGHTA and CDR2 FQGTGA. Losses at the gene ends were 6 bases for V and 4 bases for J; bases not matched to a gene: 8. This CDR3 has 14 residues. Specimen: CD4+ or CD8+ T cells sorted from blood, collected in a trial of the OX40 agonist ivuxolimab. The gene calls are TRBV7-3 and TRBJ1-1, with TRBD1 matching 7 bases. The receptor was derived from an adult with an advanced solid tumor such as melanoma, head and neck, liver or kidney cancer. DNA of the CDR3: TGTGCCAGCAGTAGACAGGGAGTAGGCACTGAAGCTTTCTTT. Translating it yields CASSRQGVGTEAFF.